This TCR beta chain originates from a study of T cells after somatic rescue of genetic block. Clones were sequenced by immunoSEQ multiplex PCR, and TCRdb holds only the in-frame ones, with some missing. The sample has 65,000 to 70,000 clones, roughly 90% seen once. The CDR3 has 18 amino acids. The germline gives CDR1 MNHNS, CDR2 SASEGT. The V segment lost 2 bases and the J segment 2 bases; nucleotides outside the gene matches: 7. The chain joins TRBV6-1 to TRBJ2-3, with 13 bases identical to TRBD2. Sequencing was performed on peripheral blood mononuclear cells (PBMCs). The TCR sequence derives from a middle-aged man. This chain's CDR3 is CASSESPGLAGHTDTQYF. CDR3 coding DNA: TGTGCCAGCAGTGAATCTCCGGGACTAGCGGGGCACACAGATACGCAGTATTTT.